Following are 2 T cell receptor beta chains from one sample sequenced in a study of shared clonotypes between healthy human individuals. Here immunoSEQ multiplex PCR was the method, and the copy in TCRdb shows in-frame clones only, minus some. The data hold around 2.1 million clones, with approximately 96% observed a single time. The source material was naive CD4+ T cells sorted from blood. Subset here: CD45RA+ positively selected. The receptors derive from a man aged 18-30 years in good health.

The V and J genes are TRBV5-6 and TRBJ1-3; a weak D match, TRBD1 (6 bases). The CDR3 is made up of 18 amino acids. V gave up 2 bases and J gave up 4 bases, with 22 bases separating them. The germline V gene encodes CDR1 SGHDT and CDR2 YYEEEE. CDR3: CASSLWDIIIGGGNTIYF. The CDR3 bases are TGTGCCAGCAGCTTATGGGACATTATTATCGGCGGCGGAAACACCATATATTTT.

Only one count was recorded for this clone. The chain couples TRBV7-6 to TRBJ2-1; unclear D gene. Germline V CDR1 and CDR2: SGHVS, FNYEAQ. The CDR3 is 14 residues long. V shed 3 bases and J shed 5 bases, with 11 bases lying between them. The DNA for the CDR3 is TGTGCCAGCAGCTTGAGTGGGATGGACAATGAGCAGTTCTTC. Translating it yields CASSLSGMDNEQFF.